This T cell receptor beta chain stems from a study of blood T cell repertoires in COVID-19. This clone was counted once. Using immunoSEQ multiplex PCR, the repertoire was profiled, and TCRdb retains in-frame clones only, with some absent. The table lists 650,000 to 800,000 clones, over 80% of them singletons. The germline gives CDR1 LGHDT, CDR2 YNNKEL (reference sequence). CDR3 length: 14 residues. Germline trimming cut 3 bases from V and 8 bases from J; bases unmatched to any gene: 6. This receptor was identified in a woman younger than 30 with acute or convalescent COVID-19. This chain links TRBV3-1 (or the pseudogene TRBV3-2) with TRBJ1-5, with 8 bases fitting TRBD1. The material sequenced was peripheral blood. The CDR3 DNA reads as TGTGCCAGCAGCCACAGGACAGGGTTGGAGCCCCAGCATTTT. Encoded protein: CASSHRTGLEPQHF.